This T cell receptor (beta chain) is from a study of T-cell reconstitution after alpha-beta-depleted transplantation in children. Notes on the study in general: A year had passed since transplant, and T-cell counts and diversity by then came mostly from newly produced T cells. Some patients showed high day-60 TCRbeta diversity, which derived from surviving recipient T cells and thymic progenitors. As was reported, about two months after transplant, alpha-beta T cells came from several hundred expanded graft clones.

Remarks on this clonotype: Its matching antigen is unknown.

Unique molecular identifiers were incorporated when the TCRbeta library was constructed. MiXCR, run by TCRdb on the PCR reads, gives a single entry per CDR3 protein. This sample carries about 980,000 distinct CDR3 sequences, roughly 29% of them seen once, and the ten largest clones take roughly 27%. Germline V gene lookup returns CDR1 SGHAT and CDR2 FQDESV (reference sequence). The CDR3 length is 15 residues. The germline V and J ends were trimmed by 2 bases and 4 bases, with 14 bases remaining between them. The TCR originated in a boy less than two years old who had a stem cell transplant for SCID, so the T cells may come from the graft donor. The chain links TRBV11-1 to TRBJ1-1, with D perhaps TRBD1 (5 bases). Specimen: PBMCs, mostly from graft donor cells, collected 360 days after TCRalphabeta/CD19-depleted stem cell transplant. CDR3 DNA sequence: TGTGCCAGCAGCTTATACCAGGGCGGGGGCACTGAAGCTTTCTTT. It codes for CASSLYQGGGTEAFF.